What follows are 29 T cell receptor beta chains derived from one specimen sequenced in a study of T cells after yellow fever vaccination. Each CDR3 protein is one row after TCRdb ran MiXCR on the 5' RACE reads. The repertoire holds around 49,000 distinct CDR3 sequences, 6% to 7% seen once, with approximately 15% in the top ten. Sequences were derived from CD8+ T cells not binding an NS4B(214-222) dextramer, sorted from PBMCs, sampled 45 days after the yellow fever booster vaccination. Receptors were obtained from a man aged 25 to 45 who received the YFV17D yellow fever vaccine.

For this clonotype: A clone one base away is much larger, so this may be a read error. The chain joins TRBV11-2 to TRBJ2-3; the D gene is possibly TRBD2 (6 bases). The CDR3 spans 16 residues. The germline V gene encodes CDR1 SGHAT and CDR2 FQNNGV. In DNA, the CDR3 is TGTGCCCGCAGCTTAGTAGCGGTTGCTAGCACAGATACGCAGTATTTT. It specifies CARSLVAVASTDTQYF. Drawing the rest from reference TRBV11-2 and TRBJ2-3, the complete variable domain is EAGVAQSPRYKIIEKRQSVAFWCNPISGHATLYWYQQILGQGPKLLIQFQNNGVVDDSQLPKDRFSAERLKGVDSTLKIQPAKLEDSAVYLCARSLVAVASTDTQYFGPGTRLTVL.

In this sample, this clonotype turned up many times. The chain carries TRBV11-2 and TRBJ2-7; D is perhaps TRBD1 (7 bases). V lost 2 bases, J lost 6 bases, and 11 bases lay in between. Germline values: CDR1 SGHAT, CDR2 FQNNGV. This CDR3 comprises 13 residues. The CDR3 DNA reads TGTGCCAGCAGCTTATCAGGGGGGACCGAGCAGTACTTC. Residues: CASSLSGGTEQYF.

This clonotype was recorded at least ten times. The chain links TRBV12-3 or TRBV12-4 to TRBJ2-1; TRBD2 agrees at 7 bases. The CDR3 is 16 residues long. Trimming cost V 4 bases and J 0 bases; bases outside gene matches: 6. Here the CDR3 reads CASSSLAASSYNEQFF. DNA for the CDR3: TGTGCCAGCAGTTCCCTAGCGGCTAGCTCCTACAATGAGCAGTTCTTC.

The chain couples TRBV19 to TRBJ2-7, with unresolved D. This CDR3 has 15 amino acids. Germline CDR1 LNHDA, CDR2 SQIVND (reference sequence). V lost 6 bases and J 2 bases, leaving 17 bases between the germline ends. The DNA of the CDR3 is TGTGCCAGTAGCCCCTCCCCAGATGAGACCTACGAGCAGTACTTC. Encoded protein: CASSPSPDETYEQYF.

Many counts were recorded for this clonotype. V is TRBV15 and J is TRBJ2-5; 7 positions agree with TRBD2. V shed 3 bases and J 3 bases; nucleotides not matched to a gene: 4. Germline CDR1 is LNHNV and CDR2 is YYDKDF (reference sequence). The CDR3 runs to 14 residues. DNA of the CDR3: TGTGCCACCAGCAGGGTCGGGGGGAAAGAGACCCAGTACTTC. Translated, it gives CATSRVGGKETQYF.

This clonotype was detected many times. The rearrangement joins TRBV5-1 to TRBJ2-7; 7 bases agree with TRBD1. This CDR3 has 15 residues. J gave up 4 bases and V 0 bases, and 7 bases lay outside the gene matches. Germline-derived CDR1 and CDR2 are SGHRS and YFSETQ. CDR3 amino acids: CASSLEGTEEYEQYF. The CDR3 DNA follows: TGCGCCAGCAGCTTGGAGGGGACAGAAGAGTACGAGCAGTACTTC.

In the case of this clonotype: This may be a read error, as it is one base from a much larger clone. This chain joins TRBV7-2 and TRBJ2-1; D is unresolved. CDR1 and CDR2 (germline): SGHTA, FQGNSA. Trimming removed 2 bases from V and 0 bases from J, with 8 bases in between. This CDR3 is built from 15 residues. The CDR3 reads CASSLSPSSYNEQFF. The CDR3, as DNA: TGTGCCAGCAGCTTAAGCCCGAGCTCCTACAATGAGCAGTTCTTC.

This clonotype was counted ten times or more. V usage is TRBV20-1 and J usage is TRBJ2-7; 11 nucleotides agree with TRBD1. This CDR3 region has 14 residues. Per germline, CDR1 DFQATT and CDR2 SNEGSKA (reference sequence). V was pared by 3 bases and J by 6 bases, with 7 bases of the junction left unmatched. The CDR3 loop is CSASLGTGGLEQYF. CDR3 nucleotides: TGCAGTGCTAGTTTAGGGACAGGGGGTCTCGAGCAGTACTTC.

This clonotype was found many times. V and J are TRBV7-6 and TRBJ2-1, with TRBD1 matching over 8 bases. V dropped 4 bases and J dropped 7; count of bases not matched to a gene: 9. The CDR3 is made up of 15 amino acids. The germline CDR1 and CDR2 sequences are SGHVS and FNYEAQ. The CDR3 nucleotides are TGTGCCAGCAGCTATACTTCCGGGACAGGTAATGAGCAGTTCTTC. Translated, it gives CASSYTSGTGNEQFF.

This clonotype was counted between two and nine times. The CDR3 loop is CSVVRPGGGYTF. The CDR3 DNA reads as TGCAGCGTTGTGCGACCTGGGGGAGGCTACACCTTC. The V gene is TRBV29-1, the J gene TRBJ1-2; a possible D gene is TRBD1 (5 bases). CDR1 is SQVTM, CDR2 ANQGSEA, per germline. V lost 4 bases to trimming and J lost 8 bases, with 14 bases between them. This CDR3 has 12 residues.

This clonotype was recorded at least ten times. This chain links TRBV11-2 with TRBJ2-1, with D uncertain. The V gene's germline CDR1 is SGHAT and CDR2 FQNNGV. V shed 6 bases and J shed 8 bases, with 11 bases lying between them. There are 12 residues in the CDR3. The CDR3 protein is CASRKIWDEQFF. DNA for the CDR3: TGTGCCAGCAGAAAAATTTGGGATGAGCAGTTCTTC.

The chain uses TRBV7-8 and TRBJ2-3; 12 bases line up with TRBD1. This CDR3 is 16 amino acids long. With 4 bases clipped from V and 3 bases from J, the junction kept 5 bases outside the gene matches. In germline, CDR1 is SGHVS, CDR2 FQNEAQ. The CDR3 protein is CASSWPGQGATDTQYF. CDR3 coding DNA: TGTGCCAGCAGCTGGCCGGGACAGGGGGCTACAGATACGCAGTATTTT.

This clonotype was picked up many times. CDR3 nucleotides: TGTGCCAGCAGCTTATTGACGGAGTGGTCCTACGAGCAGTACTTC. This translates into CASSLLTEWSYEQYF. The chain employs TRBV7-2 and TRBJ2-7; D remains ambiguous. V was shortened by 2 bases and J by 1 base, with 12 bases between the two germline ends. The CDR3 has 15 amino acids. Germline V gene data show CDR1 as SGHTA and CDR2 as FQGNSA.

The sample holds many counts of this clonotype. The rearrangement joins TRBV7-9 to TRBJ1-5; D is unclear. The germline V gene encodes CDR1 SEHNR and CDR2 FQNEAQ (reference sequence). This CDR3 has 16 residues. V lost 3 bases and J lost 7, with 19 bases in between. Here the CDR3 DNA reads TGTGCCAGCAGCTTGGAGGACGCTCGAGGACGACAGCCCCAGCATTTT. Its translation is CASSLEDARGRQPQHF.

This clonotype was observed many times. The chain is built from TRBV3-1 and TRBJ2-7; TRBD1 matches at 8 bases. CDR1 is LGHDT and CDR2 is YNNKEL in the germline V gene (reference sequence). Trimming removed 0 bases from V and 4 bases from J; junction bases left unmatched: 5. CDR3 size: 15 residues. As DNA, the CDR3 is TGTGCCAGCAGCCAAGAGGCAGGGGGCGAATACGAGCAGTACTTC. This codes for CASSQEAGGEYEQYF.

This clonotype was detected ten times or more. The chain links TRBV9 to TRBJ2-3, with 8 bases matching TRBD2. The CDR3 contains 15 residues. Germline CDR1 SGDLS, CDR2 YYNGEE. Germline trimming cut 6 bases from V and 1 base from J; bases unmatched to any gene: 7. This chain's CDR3 is CASTDLAGGTDTQYF. The CDR3 DNA is TGTGCCAGCACGGACCTAGCGGGCGGCACAGATACGCAGTATTTT.

This sequence joins TRBV4-2 and TRBJ2-1, with TRBD2 as a possible D gene (6 bases). Trimming removed 0 bases at V and 2 bases at J, with 11 bases between. The CDR3 contains 16 residues. Germline-derived CDR1 and CDR2 are LGHNA and YNFKEQ. The CDR3 protein is CASSQEGGRTYNEQFF. CDR3 nucleotides: TGTGCCAGCAGCCAAGAAGGAGGGAGGACCTACAATGAGCAGTTCTTC.

By its share, this clonotype is large. The chain carries TRBV5-1 and TRBJ2-1, with TRBD2 matching over 7 bases. Germline-derived CDR1 and CDR2 are SGHRS and YFSETQ. V dropped 4 bases and J dropped 8; count of bases not matched to a gene: 18. The CDR3 runs 17 residues. CDR3 in amino acids: CASSLETSSYLRDEQFF. DNA of the CDR3: TGCGCCAGCAGCCTAGAGACTAGCTCATATCTTAGGGATGAGCAGTTCTTC.

This clonotype was observed at least ten times. The chain uses TRBV4-1 and TRBJ2-1, with 8 bases identical to TRBD1. The CDR3 length is 13 residues. CDR1 and CDR2 from the germline V gene are MGHRA and YSYEKL. The trim removed 4 bases at V and 8 bases at J, leaving 4 bases unmatched. The CDR3 loop is CASSLGQGDEQFF. CDR3 nucleotide sequence: TGCGCCAGCAGCCTTGGACAGGGCGATGAGCAGTTCTTC.

This clonotype occurred many times. CDR3 in amino acids: CASRASALRYTF. DNA of the CDR3: TGTGCCAGCAGAGCCTCCGCCCTGCGCTACACCTTC. This chain connects TRBV27 to TRBJ1-2; no definite D call. The V and J ends lost 6 bases and 9 bases respectively, with 14 bases between them. The CDR3 length is 12 residues. From germline, CDR1 is MNHEY and CDR2 SMNVEV (reference sequence).

This clonotype was counted at least ten times. This chain joins TRBV7-9 and TRBJ2-7, with TRBD1 as a possible D gene (5 bases). The CDR3 contains 14 residues. Per the germline V gene, CDR1 is SEHNR and CDR2 is FQNEAQ (reference sequence). Trimming shortened V by 5 bases and J by 4 bases, and 15 bases separated the two germline ends. CDR3 coding DNA: TGTGCCAGCAGCCCTGTCAGGGAAAGTTACGAGCAGTACTTC. As protein: CASSPVRESYEQYF.

There are a few counts of this clonotype. The J gene is TRBJ1-5, the V gene TRBV25-1; no firm D call. Trimming pared 2 bases from V and 0 bases from J, leaving 8 bases between. CDR1 is MGHDK, CDR2 SYGVNS, per germline. The length of the CDR3 is 15 residues. CDR3: CASSEKRISNQPQHF. Here the CDR3 DNA reads TGTGCCAGCAGTGAAAAGAGAATTAGCAATCAGCCCCAGCATTTT.

This clonotype was detected many times. The rearrangement uses TRBV15 and TRBJ1-1, with a possible D match to TRBD1 (6 bases). There are 12 residues in the CDR3. V was cut by 5 bases and J by 6 bases, with 10 bases left in between. Germline values: CDR1 LNHNV, CDR2 YYDKDF (reference sequence). As DNA, the CDR3 is TGTGCCACCAGCCTCACAGGGCCTGAAGCTTTCTTT. Residues: CATSLTGPEAFF.

This clonotype appeared many times. The CDR3 reads CASSLVGGTGELFF. As DNA, the CDR3 is TGTGCCAGCAGCTTGGTCGGGGGGACCGGGGAGCTGTTTTTT. The chain combines TRBV5-4 with TRBJ2-2; TRBD2 matches 7 bases. The CDR3 is made up of 14 amino acids. Germline CDR1 is SGHNT and CDR2 is YYREEE (reference sequence). J lost 5 bases, V lost 0 bases, and 1 base had no gene match.

This clonotype was seen many times. The chain has TRBV15 and TRBJ2-5; D not certain. V was clipped by 4 bases and J by 1 base, with 7 bases between them. The CDR3 extends over 13 amino acids. The germline gives CDR1 LNHNV, CDR2 YYDKDF (reference sequence). CDR3 coding DNA: TGTGCCACCAGCATACCCATCCAAGAGACCCAGTACTTC. This gives the protein CATSIPIQETQYF.

The gene calls are TRBV5-4 and TRBJ2-7; 7 nucleotides align to TRBD1. The junction had 6 bases not matched to a gene; V was cut back by 0 bases and J by 3 bases. The CDR3 has 15 residues. Germline CDR1 SGHNT, CDR2 YYREEE (reference sequence). The CDR3 DNA is TGTGCCAGCAGCTTGGGACAGGGTGGCCACTACGAGCAGTACTTC. Amino acid sequence: CASSLGQGGHYEQYF.

There are many counts of this clonotype. The chain has TRBV15 and TRBJ1-6; the D is unclear. The CDR3 consists of 16 residues. From germline, CDR1 is LNHNV and CDR2 YYDKDF (reference sequence). Trimming cost V 0 bases and J 4 bases, with 10 bases left between them. CDR3 nucleotide sequence: TGTGCCACCAGCAGAGATCGAATGGATTATAATTCACCCCTCCACTTT. Residues: CATSRDRMDYNSPLHF.

The table lists this clonotype with many counts. V and J are TRBV7-3 and TRBJ2-1, with no clear D. Deletions cut 3 bases from V and 7 bases from J, with 10 bases between. The CDR3 runs 13 residues. Germline CDR1 SGHTA, CDR2 FQGTGA. CDR3 region: CASSFGLGNEQFF. CDR3 coding DNA: TGTGCCAGCAGCTTCGGGCTTGGGAATGAGCAGTTCTTC.

At least ten counts were recorded for this clonotype. This sequence joins TRBV2 and TRBJ2-2, with D unclear. The germline V gene has CDR1 SNHLY and CDR2 FYNNEI. The V and J ends lost 10 bases and 0 bases respectively, with 12 bases between them. The CDR3 consists of 14 residues. CDR3 nucleotides: TGTGCCATTCACCGTGCTCCGAACACCGGGGAGCTGTTTTTT. Its translation: CAIHRAPNTGELFF.